A single sample is the source of the 10 T cell receptor beta chains below, sequenced in a study of a mutant IDH1 vaccine in newly diagnosed glioma. Stated time point: week 35, safety follow-up. The study gave 300 ug of mutant IDH1 20-mer peptide per vaccine dose, with topical imiquimod. These receptors are not linked to any known antigen. The assay was immunoSEQ multiplex PCR, and TCRdb's table has in-frame clones only and misses some. The table lists more than 60,000 clones, 74% of them singletons. The input for sequencing was PBMCs, taken from a glioma patient whose treatment included an IDH1 peptide vaccine. These receptors were obtained from a man aged 45 to 65 with glioma.

The chain has TRBV27 and TRBJ2-1; perhaps TRBD2 as D (6 bases). The CDR3 covers 14 residues. Germline V gene data show CDR1 as MNHEY and CDR2 as SMNVEV (reference sequence). Trimming took 6 bases from V and 0 from J, leaving 9 bases between them. CDR3 sequence (DNA): TGTGCCAGCAGCTCCGGGAGCTCCTACAATGAGCAGTTCTTC. Protein product: CASSSGSSYNEQFF.

This chain connects TRBV19 to TRBJ2-5, with 8 bases aligning to TRBD2. Germline V gene sequence: CDR1 LNHDA, CDR2 SQIVND (reference sequence). The CDR3 sequence is 14 residues long. The junction had 6 bases not matched to a gene; V was cut back by 5 bases and J by 4 bases. This CDR3 is CASSSGGGIETQYF. The CDR3 DNA is TGTGCCAGTAGTTCCGGGGGGGGCATAGAGACCCAGTACTTC.

This clone was seen only once. The V call is TRBV29-1, the J call TRBJ2-7; a weak D match, TRBD1 (6 bases). In germline, CDR1 is SQVTM, CDR2 ANQGSEA. Deletions cut 4 bases from V and 8 bases from J, with 24 bases between. The CDR3 loop spans 15 amino acids. The DNA for the CDR3 is TGCAGCGTTGCGTCTCGATCAGGGGCAAAGGTGAAGCAGTACTTC. It is translated as CSVASRSGAKVKQYF.

For this clone: The sample carries other DNA sequences with the same CDR3. V usage is TRBV2 and J usage is TRBJ1-3, with unresolved D. There are 15 residues in the CDR3. Germline V gives CDR1 SNHLY, CDR2 FYNNEI. Trimming stripped 4 bases from V and 4 bases from J, with 14 bases between. The CDR3 here is CASSVGGSGGNTIYF. As DNA, the CDR3 is TGTGCCAGCAGTGTCGGAGGCTCCGGGGGAAACACCATATATTTT.

The CDR3 nucleotides are TGTGCCAGCAGCTTGAGACAGGGGGCGGGTGCCTATGGCTACACCTTC. Residues: CASSLRQGAGAYGYTF. The V and J genes are TRBV7-9 and TRBJ1-2, with 10 bases matching TRBD1. The CDR3 loop spans 16 amino acids. The germline gives CDR1 SEHNR, CDR2 FQNEAQ (reference sequence). Germline trimming cut 3 bases from V and 4 bases from J; bases unmatched to any gene: 8.

The genes are TRBV2 and TRBJ2-1; possible D gene TRBD2, 6 bases. V gave up 8 bases and J gave up 0 bases, with 17 bases separating them. Germline V lookup: CDR1 SNHLY, CDR2 FYNNEI. This CDR3 is built from 16 residues. The CDR3, as DNA: TGTGCCAGCGGCAGGGACCGGGGGAGCTCCTACAATGAGCAGTTCTTC. Its protein is CASGRDRGSSYNEQFF.

This sequence joins TRBV5-6 and TRBJ2-7; 11 nucleotides align to TRBD1. V shed 3 bases and J 3 bases; nucleotides not matched to a gene: 2. The CDR3 length is 14 residues. Germline V gene lookup returns CDR1 SGHDT and CDR2 YYEEEE. The CDR3, as DNA: TGTGCCAGCAGCTACGGGACAGGGGGCTACGAGCAGTACTTC. Encoded protein: CASSYGTGGYEQYF.

This chain links TRBV18 with TRBJ1-5; 9 positions match TRBD1. The CDR3 is 14 residues long. The V and J ends lost 6 bases and 6 bases, in that order; junction bases with no gene match: 6. Germline V gene lookup returns CDR1 KGHSH and CDR2 LQKENI. CDR3 DNA sequence: TGTGCCAGCTCTTCAGGGACAGGGAGTCAGCCCCAGCATTTT. Protein sequence: CASSSGTGSQPQHF.

The gene calls are TRBV2 and TRBJ2-7; a weak D match, TRBD1 (5 bases). The germline V gene encodes CDR1 SNHLY and CDR2 FYNNEI. V gave up 7 bases and J gave up 0 bases, with 10 bases separating them. This CDR3 is 13 amino acids long. CDR3 nucleotide sequence: TGTGCCAGCAAGGGGTTAAGCTCCTACGAGCAGTACTTC. This sequence encodes CASKGLSSYEQYF.

The chain has TRBV27 and TRBJ1-4; no clear D gene. This CDR3 region has 15 residues. The ends were cut back, 6 bases at V and 0 bases at J, with 11 bases in the middle. From germline, CDR1 is MNHEY and CDR2 SMNVEV (reference sequence). CDR3 coding DNA: TGTGCCAGCAGCCCTTCACAGCCAACTAATGAAAAACTGTTTTTT. Its translation is CASSPSQPTNEKLFF.